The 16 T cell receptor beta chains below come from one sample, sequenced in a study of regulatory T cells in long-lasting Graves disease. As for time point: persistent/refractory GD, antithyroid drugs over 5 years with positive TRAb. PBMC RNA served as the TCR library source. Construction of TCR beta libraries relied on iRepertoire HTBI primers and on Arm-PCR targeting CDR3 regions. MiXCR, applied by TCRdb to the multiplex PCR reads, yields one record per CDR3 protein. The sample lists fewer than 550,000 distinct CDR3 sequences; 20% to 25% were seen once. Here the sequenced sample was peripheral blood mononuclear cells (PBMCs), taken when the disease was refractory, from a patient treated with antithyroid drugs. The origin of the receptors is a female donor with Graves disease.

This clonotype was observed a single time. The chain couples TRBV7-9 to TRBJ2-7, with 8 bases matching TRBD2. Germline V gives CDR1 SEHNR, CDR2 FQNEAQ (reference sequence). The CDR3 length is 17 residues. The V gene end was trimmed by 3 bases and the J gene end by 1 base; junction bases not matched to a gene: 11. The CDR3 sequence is CASSLFGSGTFSYEQYF. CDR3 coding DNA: TGTGCCAGCAGCTTGTTTGGTAGCGGGACCTTTTCCTACGAGCAGTACTTC.

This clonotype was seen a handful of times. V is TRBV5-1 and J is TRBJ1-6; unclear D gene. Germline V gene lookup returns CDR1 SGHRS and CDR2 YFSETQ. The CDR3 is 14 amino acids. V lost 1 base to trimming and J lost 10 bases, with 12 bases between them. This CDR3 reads CASSLKSLGSPLHF. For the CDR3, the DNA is TGCGCCAGCAGCTTGAAGTCATTGGGATCACCCCTCCACTTT.

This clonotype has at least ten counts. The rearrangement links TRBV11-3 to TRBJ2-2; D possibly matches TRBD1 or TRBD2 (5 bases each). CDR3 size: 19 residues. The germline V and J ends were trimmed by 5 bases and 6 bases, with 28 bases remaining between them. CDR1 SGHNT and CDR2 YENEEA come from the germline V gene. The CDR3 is CASSPGRFGTPLRAGELFF. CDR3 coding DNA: TGTGCCAGCAGCCCGGGACGTTTCGGCACTCCACTACGGGCCGGGGAGCTGTTTTTT. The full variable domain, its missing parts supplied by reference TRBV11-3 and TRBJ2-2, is EAGVVQSPRYKIIEKKQPVAFWCNPISGHNTLYWYLQNLGQGPELLIRYENEEAVDDSQLPKDRFSAERLKGVDSTLKIQPAELGDSAVYLCASSPGRFGTPLRAGELFFGEGSRLTVL.

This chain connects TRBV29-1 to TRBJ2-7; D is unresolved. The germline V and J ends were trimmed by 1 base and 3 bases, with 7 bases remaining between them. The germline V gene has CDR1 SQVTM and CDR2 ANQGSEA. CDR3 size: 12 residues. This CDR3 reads CSVEGQNYEQYF. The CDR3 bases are TGCAGCGTTGAAGGCCAGAACTACGAGCAGTACTTC.

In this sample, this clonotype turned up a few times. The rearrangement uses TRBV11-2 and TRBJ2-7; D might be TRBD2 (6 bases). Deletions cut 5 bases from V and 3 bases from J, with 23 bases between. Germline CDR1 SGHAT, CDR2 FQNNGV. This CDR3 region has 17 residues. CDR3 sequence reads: CASSSPSRGSRDYEQYF. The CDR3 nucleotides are TGTGCCAGCAGCAGCCCGAGCCGGGGGTCGCGAGACTACGAGCAGTACTTC.

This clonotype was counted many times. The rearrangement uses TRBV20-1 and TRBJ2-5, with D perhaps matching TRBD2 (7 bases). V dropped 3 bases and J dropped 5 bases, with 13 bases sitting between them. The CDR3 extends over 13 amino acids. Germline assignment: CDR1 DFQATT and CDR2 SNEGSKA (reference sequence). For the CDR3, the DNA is TGCAGTGCTAGCCGGGGGGCCGGGGAGACCCAGTACTTC. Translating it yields CSASRGAGETQYF.

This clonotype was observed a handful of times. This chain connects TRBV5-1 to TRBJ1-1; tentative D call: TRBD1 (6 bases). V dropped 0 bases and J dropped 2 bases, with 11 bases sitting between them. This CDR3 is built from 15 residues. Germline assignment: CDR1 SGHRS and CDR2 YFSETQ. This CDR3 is CASSLDLGANTEAFF. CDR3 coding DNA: TGCGCCAGCAGCTTGGATCTGGGGGCAAACACTGAAGCTTTCTTT.

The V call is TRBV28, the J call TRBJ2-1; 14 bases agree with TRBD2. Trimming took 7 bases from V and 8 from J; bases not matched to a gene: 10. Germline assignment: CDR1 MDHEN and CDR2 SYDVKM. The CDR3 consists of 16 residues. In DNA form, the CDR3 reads TGTGCCAGCACCCTCGGGGGACTAGCGGGAGTGTATGAGCAGTTCTTC. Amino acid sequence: CASTLGGLAGVYEQFF.

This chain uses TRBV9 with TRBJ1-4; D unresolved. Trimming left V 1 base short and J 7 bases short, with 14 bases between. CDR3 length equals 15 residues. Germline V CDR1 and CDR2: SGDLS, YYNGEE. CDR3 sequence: CASSVMGGAGEKLFF. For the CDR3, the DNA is TGTGCCAGCAGCGTAATGGGAGGTGCGGGTGAAAAACTGTTTTTT.

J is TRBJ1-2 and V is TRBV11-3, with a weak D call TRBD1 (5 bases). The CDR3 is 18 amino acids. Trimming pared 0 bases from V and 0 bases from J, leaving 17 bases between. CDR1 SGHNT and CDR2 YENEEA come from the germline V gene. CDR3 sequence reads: CASSLEGWQGEPNYGYTF. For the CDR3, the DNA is TGTGCCAGCAGCTTAGAAGGATGGCAGGGTGAACCTAACTATGGCTACACCTTC.

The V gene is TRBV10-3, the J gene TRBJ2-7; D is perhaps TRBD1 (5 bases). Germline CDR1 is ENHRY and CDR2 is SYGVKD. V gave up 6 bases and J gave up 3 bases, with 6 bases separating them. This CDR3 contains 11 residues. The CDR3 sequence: CAIRTGYEQYF. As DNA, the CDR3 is TGTGCCATCAGAACAGGCTACGAGCAGTACTTC.

CDR3 protein: CASSQEAVGGDNQPQHF. The CDR3 DNA reads TGTGCCAGCAGCCAAGAAGCTGTAGGAGGCGACAATCAGCCCCAGCATTTT. The chain has TRBV3-1 and TRBJ1-5; no clear D. The CDR3 extends over 17 amino acids. Trimming took 0 bases from V and 3 from J, leaving 15 bases between them. Per the germline V gene, CDR1 is LGHDT and CDR2 is YNNKEL (reference sequence).

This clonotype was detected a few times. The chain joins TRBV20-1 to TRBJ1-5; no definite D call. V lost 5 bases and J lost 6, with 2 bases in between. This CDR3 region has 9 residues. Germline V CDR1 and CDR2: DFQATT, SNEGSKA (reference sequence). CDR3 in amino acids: CSAGQPQHF. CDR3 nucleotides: TGCAGTGCTGGTCAGCCCCAGCATTTT.

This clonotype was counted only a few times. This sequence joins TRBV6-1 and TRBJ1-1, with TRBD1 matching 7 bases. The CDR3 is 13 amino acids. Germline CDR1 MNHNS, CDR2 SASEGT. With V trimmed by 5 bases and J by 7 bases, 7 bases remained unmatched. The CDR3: CASSHPGQLEAFF. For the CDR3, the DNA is TGTGCCAGCAGTCATCCGGGACAGCTTGAAGCTTTCTTT.

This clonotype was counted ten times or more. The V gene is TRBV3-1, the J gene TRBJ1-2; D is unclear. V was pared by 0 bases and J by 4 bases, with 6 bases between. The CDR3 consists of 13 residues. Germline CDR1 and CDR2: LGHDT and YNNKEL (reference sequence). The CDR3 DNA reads TGTGCCAGCAGCCAAGATGACCGCTATGGCTACACCTTC. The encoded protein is CASSQDDRYGYTF. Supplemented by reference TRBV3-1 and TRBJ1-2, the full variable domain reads DTAVSQTPKYLVTQMGNDKSIKCEQNLGHDTMYWYKQDSKKFLKIMFSYNNKELIINETVPNRFSPKSPDKAHLNLHINSLELGDSAVYFCASSQDDRYGYTFGSGTRLTVV.

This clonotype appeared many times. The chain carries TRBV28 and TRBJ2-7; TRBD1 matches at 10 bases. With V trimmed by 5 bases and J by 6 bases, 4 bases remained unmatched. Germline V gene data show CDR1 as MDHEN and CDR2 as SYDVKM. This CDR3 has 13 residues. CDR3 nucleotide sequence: TGTGCCAGCAGTGCGGGGACAGGGGCCGAGCAGTACTTC. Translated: CASSAGTGAEQYF.